The sequence of this TCR beta chain was determined in a study of cytotoxic CD8 clonotypes in ibrutinib-treated CLL. Study details: Productive templates per sample averaged 255,043; productive rearrangements, approximately 96,000.

This clone has more than one count but fewer than ten. Its antigen is undetermined. The V end lost 2 bases, the J end lost 5 bases, and 7 bases lay between the germline ends. The CDR3 runs to 13 residues. Germline V lookup: CDR1 MNHNY, CDR2 SVGAGI (reference sequence). The study, taken as a whole, reports: Sampling schedules were unmatched across sustained-remission and progressing patients.

The table came from immunoSEQ multiplex PCR; TCRdb's copy has only in-frame clones and leaves some out. The sample has tens of thousands of clones; 70% to 90% are singletons. This clonotype was sampled from a human donor with chronic lymphocytic leukemia. This chain links TRBV6-6 with TRBJ1-5; no definite D call. The sequenced sample was PBMCs, obtained after 24 months of ibrutinib treatment. The CDR3 is CASSYHRDQPQHF. CDR3 nucleotides: TGTGCCAGCAGTTACCACAGAGATCAGCCCCAGCATTTT.